Listed here is a single T cell receptor beta chain. Its antigen is still unknown. The junction and the germline gene differ at one end; a read error may be behind it. These data belong to a study of T cell repertoires in cytomegalovirus infection. TCRdb called the reads again in MiXCR, with one record for every CDR3 protein. The repertoire has 200,000 to 250,000 distinct CDR3 sequences, approximately 38% of them found once; the top ten carry over 45%. This TCR came from a human donor in good health (CMV status not recorded). Some clones in this sample may be carry-over from other donors' samples. The sample was CD8+ T cells from cultured PBMCs, taken from culture after CMV antigen stimulation.

The CDR3 sequence is CASSPGLFGYEQYF. CDR3 DNA sequence: TGTGCAAGCAGCCCAGGACTATTTGGCTACGAGCAGTACTTC. The chain employs TRBV7-2 and TRBJ2-7; D might be TRBD2 (6 bases). The CDR3 extends over 14 amino acids. Germline assignment: CDR1 SGHTA and CDR2 FQGNSA.